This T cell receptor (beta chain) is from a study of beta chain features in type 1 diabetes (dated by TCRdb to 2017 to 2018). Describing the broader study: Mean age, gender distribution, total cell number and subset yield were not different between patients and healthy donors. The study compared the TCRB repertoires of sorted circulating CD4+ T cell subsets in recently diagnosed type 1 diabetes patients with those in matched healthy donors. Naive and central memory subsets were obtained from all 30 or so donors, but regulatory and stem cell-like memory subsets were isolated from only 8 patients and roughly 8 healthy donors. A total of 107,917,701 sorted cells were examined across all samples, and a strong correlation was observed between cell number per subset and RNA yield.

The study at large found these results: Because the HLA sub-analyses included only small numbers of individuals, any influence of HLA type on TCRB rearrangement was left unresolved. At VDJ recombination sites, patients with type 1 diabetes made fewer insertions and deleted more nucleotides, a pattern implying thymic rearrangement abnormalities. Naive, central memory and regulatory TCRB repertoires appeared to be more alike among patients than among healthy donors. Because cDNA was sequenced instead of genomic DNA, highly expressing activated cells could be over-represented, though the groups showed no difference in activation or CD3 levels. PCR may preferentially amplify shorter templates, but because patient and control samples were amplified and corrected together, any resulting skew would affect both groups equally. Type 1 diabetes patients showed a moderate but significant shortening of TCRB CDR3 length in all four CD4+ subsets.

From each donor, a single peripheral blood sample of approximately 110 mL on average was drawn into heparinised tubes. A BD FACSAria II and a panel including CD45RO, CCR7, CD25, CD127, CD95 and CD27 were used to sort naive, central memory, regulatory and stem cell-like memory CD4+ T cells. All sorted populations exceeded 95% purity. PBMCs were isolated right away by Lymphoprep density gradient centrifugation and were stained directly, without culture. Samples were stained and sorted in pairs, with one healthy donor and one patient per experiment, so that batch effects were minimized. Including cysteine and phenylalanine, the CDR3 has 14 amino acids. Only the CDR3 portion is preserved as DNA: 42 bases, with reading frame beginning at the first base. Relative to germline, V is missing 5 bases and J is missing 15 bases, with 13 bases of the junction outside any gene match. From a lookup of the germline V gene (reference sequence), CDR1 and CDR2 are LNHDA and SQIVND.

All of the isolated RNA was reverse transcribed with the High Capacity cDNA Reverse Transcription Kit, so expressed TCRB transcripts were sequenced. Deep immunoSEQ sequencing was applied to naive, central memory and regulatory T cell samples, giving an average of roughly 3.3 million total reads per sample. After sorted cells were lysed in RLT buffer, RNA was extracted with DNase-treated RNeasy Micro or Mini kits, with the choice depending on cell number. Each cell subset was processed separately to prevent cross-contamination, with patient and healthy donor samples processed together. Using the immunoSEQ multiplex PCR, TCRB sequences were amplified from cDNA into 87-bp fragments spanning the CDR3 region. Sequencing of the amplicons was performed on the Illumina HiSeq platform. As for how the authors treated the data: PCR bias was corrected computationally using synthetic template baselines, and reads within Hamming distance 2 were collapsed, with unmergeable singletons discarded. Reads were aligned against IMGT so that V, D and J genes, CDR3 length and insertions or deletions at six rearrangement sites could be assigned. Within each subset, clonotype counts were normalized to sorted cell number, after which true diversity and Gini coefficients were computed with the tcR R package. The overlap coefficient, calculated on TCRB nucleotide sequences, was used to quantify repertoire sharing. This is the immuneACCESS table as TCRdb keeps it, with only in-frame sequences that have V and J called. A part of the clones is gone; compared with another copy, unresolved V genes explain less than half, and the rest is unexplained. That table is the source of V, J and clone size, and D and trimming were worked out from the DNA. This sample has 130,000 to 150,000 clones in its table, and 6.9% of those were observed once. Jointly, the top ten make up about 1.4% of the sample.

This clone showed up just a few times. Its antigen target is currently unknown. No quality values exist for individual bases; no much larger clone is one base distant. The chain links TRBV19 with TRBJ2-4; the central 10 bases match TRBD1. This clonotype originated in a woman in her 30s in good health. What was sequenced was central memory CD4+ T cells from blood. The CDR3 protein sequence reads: CASSGRTGGTTVYF. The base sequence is TGTGCCAGTAGTGGGAGGACAGGGGGTACGACAGTGTACTTC.